This entry is about one TCR beta chain. Its antigen is unknown. Base qualities are not provided; no much larger clone lies one nucleotide away. This sample was included in a study of shared clonotypes between healthy human individuals (dated by TCRdb to 2020 to 2021). At the level of the whole study: A few men and two women, aged 18 to 49 years, made up the cohort. For each donor, CD4 naive and CD4 memory were each run on three plates, CD8 naive on two plates, and CD8 memory on one plate. To estimate repertoire size and how much clonotypes are shared between individuals, the study performed deep sequencing of blood TCR repertoires from five healthy adults. Libraries were prepared and TCR repertoires were sequenced by different laboratories using diverse techniques, in order to increase sequencing depth and limit assay-specific biases. Leukapheresis yielded between about 0.94 and 8.9 billion PBMCs per donor. Here is what the overall study found, with its caveats: Even with the large sequencing depth, rarefaction of the sorted-subset datasets indicated that sequencing was incomplete. Naive subsets generally had larger estimated clonotype richness than memory subsets. Sampling was restricted to blood, and TCR repertoires in tissues likely differ from the TCR repertoires found in blood. Compared with non-shared clonotypes, the clonotypes found in all four sorted-subset donors had higher generation probabilities. The genetic and exposure-history diversity represented was limited by the small number of donors. Pairwise subsampling led to the expectation that sequencing depth would affect the degree of clonotype sharing among donors. Sharing across a handful of donors was observed for 4.5% to 6.5% of naive CD4, under 4% of naive CD8, 2.3% of memory CD4, and around 0.4% of memory CD8 clonotypes.

TCR CDR3 regions were amplified from genomic DNA by multiplex PCR using the deep immunoSEQ assay. Genomic DNA extracted from each cell subset was distributed evenly over all wells of several immunoSEQ 96-well plates, and each plate served as one replicate. For sorted subsets, roughly 200 ng of genomic DNA, equivalent to 25,000 to 35,000 T cell genomes, went into each replicate PCR. Purified libraries were measured with a Qubit 3.0 fluorometer, size-checked on a Bioanalyzer 2100, and measured again with the KAPA Library Quantification kit. Every immunoSEQ 96-well plate was sequenced on a separate single-read 150-cycle Illumina NextSeq 550 flow cell. The authors' pipeline ran thus. The immunoSEQ output contained only junctional sequences without quality scores, so filtering could not match that applied to full-length reads. Sequences were annotated with PyIR, a Python wrapper for IgBLAST v1.9, and V/J genes and CDR3 were assigned using IMGT germline references. Any read was removed if the V/J assignment was weak (E-value above 1e-6), the CDR3 was missing, or the read contained stop codons, out-of-frame junctions, or ambiguous translated residues. V3J clonotypes were defined as sequences sharing the same inferred V gene, J gene, and CDR3 amino acid sequence. Percentage overlap between repertoires was computed as shared unique clonotypes divided by the size of the smaller repertoire. Three approaches were used to assess repertoire richness: RTK rarefaction, the Chao1 estimator, and Recon v2.1 estimates of unobserved clonotypes. OLGA was used to compute generation probabilities for all TCRbeta clonotypes that the gDNA method yielded from a few donors. Not all clones reach the TCRdb copy of this immuneACCESS table, which keeps in-frame sequences only. Checked studies attribute under half of the gap to unresolved V genes and leave the rest unexplained. V, J and clone size are taken as reported in that table, and D and trimming were inferred from the DNA itself. The sample profile shows about a million clones; roughly 80% of them were found once. In total, the top ten clones hold 0.89% of the sample.

The germline ends are 10 bases apart after V is trimmed by 1 base and J by 4 bases. From the germline V gene (reference sequence), CDR1 is GTSNPN and CDR2 is SVGIG. The CDR3 runs 13 amino acids, cysteine and phenylalanine included. CDR3 DNA is the only sequence kept; it has 39 bases, read in frame from the first base. The donors were healthy, HIV-negative adults who had no recently reported acute infections or vaccinations. Only Caucasian adults living in Nashville, Tennessee, USA were represented among the donors. CD4+ T cells were enriched by magnetic negative selection; naive cells were then positively selected on CD45RA, and the negative fraction formed the memory subset. Blood was obtained by leukapheresis, after which PBMCs were separated by Ficoll-Histopaque density gradient centrifugation and cryopreserved in liquid nitrogen vapor phase. Analytical flow cytometry was used to check the purity and quantity of every magnetically sorted T cell population. Genomic DNA was isolated from each sorted fraction and quantified by UV absorbance on a Nanodrop 2000c.

The source material was memory CD4+ T cells from PBMCs. The sample's cell subset or site label, in plain terms: CD45RA-negative fraction. The chain is encoded by TRBV30 joined to TRBJ2-5; no D gene is confidently identified. This TCR derives from a man aged 18 to 29 in good health. Some clones in this sample may be carry-over from other donors' samples. The CDR3 sequence is CAWSGIAVETQYF. The DNA sequence follows: TGTGCCTGGAGTGGAATAGCCGTAGAGACCCAGTACTTC.